This T cell receptor beta chain was sequenced during a study of T cells in Graves' hyperthyroidism and ophthalmopathy. Many counts were recorded for this clonotype. Amplified TCR beta CDR3 regions came from RNA transcripts. Carried out on the TCR CDR3, a first-round RT-PCR used the HTBI primer set. Each CDR3 protein is one row after TCRdb ran MiXCR on the multiplex PCR reads. There are hundreds of thousands of distinct CDR3 sequences in the sample; about 15% occur only once, and about 26% lies in the top ten. This TCR derives from a woman in her twenties or thirties with Graves' hyperthyroidism. Sample: blood.

CDR3 sequence: CSARTSGRGAGSEQYF. The CDR3 DNA reads as TGCAGTGCGAGGACTAGCGGGAGGGGGGCGGGCAGTGAGCAGTACTTC. The genes are TRBV20-1 and TRBJ2-7, with 15 bases matching TRBD2. This CDR3 comprises 16 residues. The germline CDR1 and CDR2 sequences are DFQATT and SNEGSKA (reference sequence). Trimming took 6 bases from V and 7 from J; bases not matched to a gene: 13.